Sequencing of this T cell receptor (beta chain) was carried out in a study of alternative splicing in chronic myeloid leukemia remission (dated by TCRdb to about 2020). Notes on the research overall: Peripheral blood from chronic-phase CML patients at diagnosis and remission was profiled by RNA sequencing and compared with healthy donors. Total leukocytes from peripheral blood collected in EDTA were used as the trial diagnostic specimens. The RESIST (imatinib), ENESTxtnd (nilotinib) and PINNACLE (nilotinib plus pegylated interferon) trials supplied under ten diagnostic specimens along with matched remission specimens. Trizol was used to extract total RNA from peripheral blood mononuclear cells of diagnosis, remission and control samples. Female/male counts were 11/5 for diagnosis samples, 8/3 for remission samples and 2/4 for controls. Median ages of about 54 years at diagnosis, around 61 at remission and roughly 39 for healthy controls were recorded. Nine CML samples, seven diagnostic and two matched remission, were obtained from the French Persistem study. What the research found in general, with its limitations: Blood cell composition differed strongly by timepoint, shifting from myeloid progenitor enrichment at diagnosis to mature lymphoid enrichment at remission. At remission, blood cell composition was found to be reconfigured to resemble that of lymphoid cell-enriched normal controls.

The sample's time point, from its label and the paper: chronic-phase CML before TKI therapy (screening/day 1). Sixteen CML patients made up the patient cohort, and matched post-remission samples were retrieved for a subset of those patients. Including the terminal cysteine and phenylalanine, the CDR3 comprises 16 residues. This entry has no DNA. Based on the germline V gene (reference sequence), the CDR1 and CDR2 sequences are LNHNV and YYDKDF. Preparation of the library involved bulk RNA-seq. The TruSeq Stranded RNA sample prep kit was used to generate libraries of poly-A-enriched mRNA from an input of 0.85 to 1 ug total RNA. Each sample was sequenced in triplicate using paired-end sequencing on a HiSeq 2500. Each mate in the RNA-seq data had a read length of 125 nucleotides. In the paper's pipeline: After trimming, reads were aligned to hg38 using STAR v2.7, and quality control was handled by FASTQC, RSeQC and multiqc. Salmon 0.14.1 was used to quantify gene expression levels as transcripts per million (TPM). Principal component analysis suggested that transcriptomic profiles were not driven by trial, library batch, sequencing batch, treatment regimen or sex. TCRdb reprocessed the reads, so every CDR3 protein sequence counts as one entry and DNA is not shown. These V and J calls originate from TCRdb's pipeline instead of the authors' own analysis. The sample contains several hundred distinct CDR3 sequences, about 98% of them found a single time. The top ten constitute about 3.5% of the sample.

On this clonotype: The antigen this receptor binds is unknown.

The origin of this receptor is an adult with chronic myeloid leukemia. The V gene is TRBV15 and the J gene is TRBJ2-5; with no DNA, the TCRdb D assignment of TRBD2 cannot be verified. The sample here was PBMCs or total blood leukocytes (not recorded which), taken at diagnosis. The CDR3 loop reads CATSRGSSGSKETQYF.